The T cell receptor (beta chain) under discussion was sequenced for a study of control samples from healthy donors and cancer patients (dated by TCRdb to the early 2020s). Libraries were made using the immunoSEQ multiplex PCR assay. In TCRdb, the immuneACCESS table is reduced to in-frame sequences with V and J assigned. These tables do not hold every clone; where another copy was compared, an unresolved V gene accounts for under half, and the others remain unexplained. This sample lists approximately 150,000 clones; around nine tenths were detected once. The ten largest clones take up 4.9% of the sample. According to the germline V gene, CDR1 reads SQVTM and CDR2 reads ANQGSEA. Including the terminal cysteine and phenylalanine, the CDR3 comprises 12 residues. The only DNA kept is the CDR3, 36 bases in frame from the first base. Trimming at the junction amounts to 1 base on V and 6 bases on J, and the germline ends lie 7 bases apart.

About this clone itself: Its cognate antigen has yet to be identified. It has no much larger one-base neighbor in the sample; base qualities were not kept.

The TCR sequence derives from a man aged 30 to 39 in good health. Source material: blood. The V and J segments used are TRBV29-1 and TRBJ2-1; the D gene is perhaps TRBD1, from 6 matching bases. This receptor carries the CDR3 CSVEGGGNEQFF. Here is the DNA: TGCAGCGTTGAAGGAGGGGGCAATGAGCAGTTCTTC.